This T cell receptor (beta chain) was sequenced during a study of identical twins. For this clonotype: A much larger clone lies one base from this, so it may be a read error.

TCRdb reanalysed the 5' RACE reads using MiXCR and keeps one entry per CDR3 protein. The sample shows 1.5 million to 2 million distinct CDR3 sequences, about 31% of them seen only once. The TCR was taken from a newborn girl in good health. Material: cord blood.

The CDR3 region is CASSHRPSTDTYEQYF. CDR3 in DNA: TGTGCCAGCAGCCACCGACCATCGACAGACACCTACGAGCAGTACTTC. The V call is TRBV13, the J call TRBJ2-7; maybe TRBD1 (5 bases). Germline loops: CDR1 PRHDT, CDR2 FYEKMQ (reference sequence). V lost 5 bases to trimming and J lost 2 bases, with 19 bases between them. The CDR3 runs 16 residues.